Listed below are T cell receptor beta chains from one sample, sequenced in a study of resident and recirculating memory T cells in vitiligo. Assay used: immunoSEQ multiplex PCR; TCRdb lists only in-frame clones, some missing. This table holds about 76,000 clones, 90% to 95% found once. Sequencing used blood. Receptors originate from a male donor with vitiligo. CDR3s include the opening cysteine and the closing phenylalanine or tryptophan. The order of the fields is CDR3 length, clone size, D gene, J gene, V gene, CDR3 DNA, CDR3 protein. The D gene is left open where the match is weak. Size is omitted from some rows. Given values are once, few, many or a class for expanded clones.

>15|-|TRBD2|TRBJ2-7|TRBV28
TGTGCCAGCAGTTCCTTCCGGGAGGGCCGATACGAGCAGTACTTC
CASSSFREGRYEQYF
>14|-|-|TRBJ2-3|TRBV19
TGTGCCAGTAGTCCCCATTGGGCAGCTGATACGCAGTATTTT
CASSPHWAADTQYF
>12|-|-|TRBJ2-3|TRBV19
TGTGCCAGTAGTATACCGGCAGATACGCAGTATTTT
CASSIPADTQYF
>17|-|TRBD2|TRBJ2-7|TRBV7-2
TGTGCCAGCAGCCGGACTAGCGGGAGGGCCATTACCCCCGAGCAGTACTTC
CASSRTSGRAITPEQYF
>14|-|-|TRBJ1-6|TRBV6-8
TGTGCCAGCAGTTACGAACAGGAACATTCACCCCTCCACTTT
CASSYEQEHSPLHF
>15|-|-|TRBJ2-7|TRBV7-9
TGTGCCAGCAGCCGCGGGTCACTAGTGTCCAACGAGCAGTACTTC
CASSRGSLVSNEQYF
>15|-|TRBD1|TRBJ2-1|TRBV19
TGTGCCAGTAGTAAACAGGGGGCGTCCTACAATGAGCAGTTCTTC
CASSKQGASYNEQFF
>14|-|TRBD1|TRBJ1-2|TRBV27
TGTGCCAGCAGGAGACAGGGAATGGAGTACGGCTACACCTTC
CASRRQGMEYGYTF
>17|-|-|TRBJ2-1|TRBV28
TGTGCCAGCAGTTTAGCCCTACAGGGGGAGGGTACGGATGAGCAGTTCTTC
CASSLALQGEGTDEQFF
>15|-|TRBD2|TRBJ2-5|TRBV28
TGTGCCAGCAGTGAGACTAGCGGGAACTCGGAGACCCAGTACTTC
CASSETSGNSETQYF
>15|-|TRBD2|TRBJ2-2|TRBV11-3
TGTGCCAGCAGCTTAGCGGGAGGGAACACCGGGGAGCTGTTTTTT
CASSLAGGNTGELFF
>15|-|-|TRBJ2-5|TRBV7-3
TGTGCCAGCAGCTTAACCTCGAGTCGGGGAGAGACCCAGTACTTC
CASSLTSSRGETQYF
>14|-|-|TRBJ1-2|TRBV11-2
TGTGCCAGCAGCTTAGATACAGGGTACTATGGCTACACCTTC
CASSLDTGYYGYTF
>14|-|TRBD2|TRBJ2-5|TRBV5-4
TGTGCCAGCAGCCCGGGAGGCAGCATGGAGACCCAGTACTTC
CASSPGGSMETQYF
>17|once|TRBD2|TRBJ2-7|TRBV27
TGTGCCAGCAGTTTATCGGTCGTTCTAGCGGGGACGTACGAGCAGTACTTC
CASSLSVVLAGTYEQYF
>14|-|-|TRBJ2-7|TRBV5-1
TGCGCCAGCAGCCCTGGGCAGGGGAAGTACGAGCAGTACTTC
CASSPGQGKYEQYF
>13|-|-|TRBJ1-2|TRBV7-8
TGTGCCAGCAGCCGACCTGAAGGGGCGGGCTACACCTTC
CASSRPEGAGYTF
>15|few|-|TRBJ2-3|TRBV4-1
TGCGCCAGCAGCCAGGAACAGGGTTCTTCAGATACGCAGTATTTT
CASSQEQGSSDTQYF
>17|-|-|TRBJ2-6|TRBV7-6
TGTGCCAGCAGCCTTGCCCCCCGAGGAACTGGGGCCAACGTCCTGACTTTC
CASSLAPRGTGANVLTF
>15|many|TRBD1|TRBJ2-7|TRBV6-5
TGTGCCAGCAGTTACTCGAAGACAGGGGCCTACGAGCAGTACTTC
CASSYSKTGAYEQYF
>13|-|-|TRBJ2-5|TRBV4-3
TGCGCCAGCAGTTTACAGGGGGGGGAGACCCAGTACTTC
CASSLQGGETQYF
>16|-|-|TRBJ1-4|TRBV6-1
TGTGCCAGCAGTGACCTCTCGTGGGGGGCTAATGAAAAACTGTTTTTT
CASSDLSWGANEKLFF
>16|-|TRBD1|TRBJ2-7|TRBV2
TGTGCCAGCAGGGCCCAGGCAGGGGGTGGTCTCTACGAGCAGTACTTC
CASRAQAGGGLYEQYF
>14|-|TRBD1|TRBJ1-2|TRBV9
TGTGCCAGCAGCCCCGGGACAGGGTTTGATGGCTACACCTTC
CASSPGTGFDGYTF
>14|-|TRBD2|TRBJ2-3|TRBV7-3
TGTGCCAGCAAACTAGCGGGAGTTGCAGATACGCAGTATTTT
CASKLAGVADTQYF
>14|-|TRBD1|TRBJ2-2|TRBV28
TGTGCCAGCAGGATAACAGGGGGCACCGGGGAGCTGTTTTTT
CASRITGGTGELFF
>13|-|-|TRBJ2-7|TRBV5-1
TGCGCCAGCAGCTTGGCGTGGGGCCACGAGCAGTACTTC
CASSLAWGHEQYF
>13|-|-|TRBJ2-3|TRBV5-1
TGCGCCAGCAGCTTACCCTCCGCGGATACGCAGTATTTT
CASSLPSADTQYF
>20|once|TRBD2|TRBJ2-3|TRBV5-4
TGTGCCAGCAGCCTACCTCATCCGGGAGGGCCCTGGGGTAGCACAGATACGCAGTATTTT
CASSLPHPGGPWGSTDTQYF
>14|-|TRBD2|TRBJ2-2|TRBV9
TGTGCCAGCAGGCCGGGACTAGACACCGGGGAGCTGTTTTTT
CASRPGLDTGELFF
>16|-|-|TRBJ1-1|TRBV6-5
TGTGCCAGCAGTTACTCGACAGCTTACATGAACACTGAAGCTTTCTTT
CASSYSTAYMNTEAFF
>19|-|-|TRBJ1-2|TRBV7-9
TGTGCCAGCAGCTTTGGAGGGCGTCCCTCTCTTTCTCGAGTCTATGGCTACACCTTC
CASSFGGRPSLSRVYGYTF
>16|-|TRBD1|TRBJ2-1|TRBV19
TGTGCCAGTACCCCCCCCGGACAGGGGTCCTACAATGAGCAGTTCTTC
CASTPPGQGSYNEQFF
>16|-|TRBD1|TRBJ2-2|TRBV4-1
TGCGCCAGCAGCCAAGGGGCAGGGGGCTTCGCCGGGGAGCTGTTTTTT
CASSQGAGGFAGELFF